The sequence of this T cell receptor (beta chain) was determined in a study of T cells after yellow fever vaccination. From the 5' RACE reads, TCRdb called clonotypes with MiXCR, one entry per CDR3 protein. This table holds fewer than 400,000 distinct CDR3 sequences, more than 5.5% found once. This clonotype was seen a handful of times. The V gene end was trimmed by 5 bases and the J gene end by 6 bases; junction bases not matched to a gene: 8. CDR1 is SGHAT, CDR2 FQNNGV, per germline. There are 14 residues in the CDR3. J is TRBJ2-3 and V is TRBV11-2; 7 bases fit TRBD2. Sequencing was performed on PBMCs, taken 5 days after the yellow fever booster vaccination. This TCR derives from a man aged 30-40 years who received the YFV17D yellow fever vaccine. CDR3 sequence (DNA): TGTGCCAGCAGCCCGGGACTACCATCCGATACGCAGTATTTT. Translated: CASSPGLPSDTQYF.